The 23 T cell receptor beta chains below were found in one sample sequenced in a study of a mutant IDH1 vaccine in newly diagnosed glioma. Noted time point: baseline, week 1 (first vaccination visit). Treatment of the sample: pre-vaccination baseline after standard-of-care therapy. Sequenced by immunoSEQ multiplex PCR; TCRdb stores in-frame clones only, minus some. The sample holds roughly 38,000 clones, 78% seen once. Sequenced material: PBMCs, taken from a glioma patient treated with radiotherapy, temozolomide or both. The receptors originated from a man between 35 and 55 years old with glioma. Some clones in this sample may be carry-over from other donors' samples.

The chain links TRBV7-6 to TRBJ1-4, with D uncertain. The CDR3 covers 14 residues. The ends were cut back, 2 bases at V and 3 bases at J, with 7 bases in the middle. The germline V gene encodes CDR1 SGHVS and CDR2 FNYEAQ. For the CDR3, the DNA is TGTGCCAGCAGCTTACGGGGTCCTAATGAAAAACTGTTTTTT. Amino acid sequence: CASSLRGPNEKLFF.

This clone was detected only once. V is TRBV4-1 and J is TRBJ2-7; D could derive from TRBD1 or TRBD2 (7 bases each). The CDR3 length is 15 residues. Germline loops: CDR1 MGHRA, CDR2 YSYEKL. V was pared by 1 base and J by 1 base, with 11 bases between. CDR3 sequence reads: CASSQGQGGSYEQYF. The CDR3 DNA follows: TGCGCCAGCAGCCAAGGGCAGGGGGGGTCCTACGAGCAGTACTTC.

This chain uses TRBV5-1 with TRBJ1-1; 10 bases map to TRBD1. The CDR3 length is 16 residues. Germline values: CDR1 SGHRS, CDR2 YFSETQ. Trimming at V came to 4 bases and at J to 1 base, leaving 7 bases not matched to a gene. CDR3 sequence: CASSPRTGGPNTEAFF. CDR3 nucleotide sequence: TGCGCCAGCAGCCCACGGACAGGGGGACCGAACACTGAAGCTTTCTTT.

This clone turned up a few times. The J gene is TRBJ2-2, the V gene TRBV5-4; perhaps TRBD1 as D (5 bases). Germline loops: CDR1 SGHNT, CDR2 YYREEE (reference sequence). With 0 bases removed from V and 5 bases from J, the gap between germline ends came to 8 bases. This CDR3 is 14 amino acids long. The CDR3 sequence: CASSLDPGTGELFF. The CDR3 region has the DNA TGTGCCAGCAGCTTGGATCCAGGGACCGGGGAGCTGTTTTTT.

This chain joins TRBV6-5 and TRBJ2-3; tentative D call: TRBD2 (5 bases). Trimming pared 0 bases from V and 2 bases from J, leaving 9 bases between. Germline values: CDR1 MNHEY, CDR2 SVGAGI. The CDR3 spans 15 residues. The CDR3 nucleotides read TGTGCCAGCAGTTACTCACGGGGAAACACAGATACGCAGTATTTT. Translating it yields CASSYSRGNTDTQYF.

The chain is built from TRBV27 and TRBJ2-5, with 8 bases that match TRBD2. Germline V gives CDR1 MNHEY, CDR2 SMNVEV (reference sequence). Trimming at V came to 5 bases and at J to 5 bases, leaving 10 bases not matched to a gene. The CDR3 has 15 amino acids. The CDR3 loop is CASSPNLAGRETQYF. The CDR3 region has the DNA TGTGCCAGCAGTCCGAATTTAGCGGGGCGGGAGACCCAGTACTTC.

The V gene is TRBV5-1, the J gene TRBJ2-7, with 8 bases matching TRBD2. V was pared by 8 bases and J by 5 bases, with 15 bases of the junction left unmatched. CDR1 is SGHRS, CDR2 YFSETQ, per germline. The CDR3 spans 15 residues. The CDR3, as DNA: TGCGCCAGTAAATCGGGGGGGCCTCTCATCGACGAGCAGTACTTC. It specifies CASKSGGPLIDEQYF.

This sequence joins TRBV15 and TRBJ1-2, with TRBD1 identical over 8 bases. There are 17 residues in the CDR3. Losses at the gene ends were 1 base for V and 4 bases for J; bases not matched to a gene: 11. The germline CDR1 and CDR2 sequences are LNHNV and YYDKDF (reference sequence). The CDR3 sequence: CATSRAVGTGGLYGYTF. CDR3 in DNA: TGTGCCACCAGCAGAGCCGTCGGGACAGGAGGACTCTATGGCTACACCTTC.

This clone occurred a few times. The chain has TRBV20-1 and TRBJ2-5, with D possibly being TRBD1 or TRBD2 (5 bases each). Germline V gene lookup returns CDR1 DFQATT and CDR2 SNEGSKA (reference sequence). Trimming removed 7 bases from V and 5 bases from J, with 11 bases in between. The CDR3 runs 11 residues. This chain's CDR3 is CSGWDVETQYF. The CDR3 bases are TGCAGTGGTTGGGACGTGGAGACCCAGTACTTC.

This clone was counted once. The chain uses TRBV6-4 and TRBJ2-1; 9 nucleotides match TRBD2. The V segment lost 8 bases and the J segment 1 base; nucleotides outside the gene matches: 6. This CDR3 is 15 amino acids long. From germline, CDR1 is MRHNA and CDR2 SNTAGT. The chain's CDR3 is CASGTTSGSYNEQFF. CDR3 nucleotides: TGTGCCAGCGGAACCACTAGCGGGTCCTACAATGAGCAGTTCTTC.

In its sample, this clone was seen once. This sequence joins TRBV21-1 and TRBJ1-5. TRBV21-1 is classified as a pseudogene. The CDR3 runs 14 residues. In nucleotides, the CDR3 is TGTGCCAGCAGCAAGGGAACAAACAATCAGCCCCAGCATTTT. As protein: CASSKGTNNQPQHF.

V usage is TRBV10-3 and J usage is TRBJ1-1; 7 nucleotides agree with TRBD1. The V and J ends lost 0 bases and 0 bases, in that order; junction bases with no gene match: 7. Germline V gene sequence: CDR1 ENHRY, CDR2 SYGVKD. The CDR3 totals 17 residues. The CDR3 spells CAISESGRGKMNTEAFF. As DNA, the CDR3 is TGTGCCATCAGTGAGTCGGGCAGGGGGAAAATGAACACTGAAGCTTTCTTT.

The rearrangement joins TRBV10-2 to TRBJ1-1; D is unclear. The CDR3 has 11 residues. Per germline, CDR1 WSHSY and CDR2 SAAADI. Between the trimmed V and J ends, which lost 6 bases and 3 bases, there was a span of 5 bases. The CDR3 region is CASSTYTEAFF. For the CDR3, the DNA is TGCGCCAGCAGCACCTACACTGAAGCTTTCTTT.

J is TRBJ1-1 and V is TRBV5-5; 7 nucleotides agree with TRBD1. Trimming cost V 2 bases and J 4 bases; bases outside gene matches: 5. Germline CDR1 and CDR2: SGHKS and YYEKEE (reference sequence). This CDR3 has 14 residues. The CDR3 spells CASSLTGTATEAFF. The CDR3 nucleotides read TGTGCCAGCAGCTTAACTGGGACAGCCACTGAAGCTTTCTTT.

The sample holds one count of this clone. Here the CDR3 DNA reads TGTGCCTGGAGGGGGAGCTACTACGAGCAGTACTTC. Its protein product is CAWRGSYYEQYF. The gene calls are TRBV30 and TRBJ2-7, with D possibly TRBD2 on 5 matching bases. The germline V gene has CDR1 GTSNPN and CDR2 SVGIG (reference sequence). CDR3 length: 12 residues. V was shortened by 3 bases and J by 3 bases, with 9 bases between the two germline ends.

The chain employs TRBV10-3 and TRBJ1-1, with D possibly being TRBD1 (6 bases). Trimming left V 2 bases short and J 1 base short, with 14 bases between. Germline lookup yields CDR1 ENHRY and CDR2 SYGVKD. This CDR3 has 16 amino acids. This chain's CDR3 is CAISEGGAGGNTEAFF. The CDR3 nucleotides read TGTGCCATCAGTGAGGGGGGGGCAGGCGGGAACACTGAAGCTTTCTTT.

The chain joins TRBV30 to TRBJ1-2; D not certain. Per the germline V gene, CDR1 is GTSNPN and CDR2 is SVGIG (reference sequence). This CDR3 has 11 residues. Trimming pared 1 base from V and 6 bases from J, leaving 6 bases between. DNA for the CDR3: TGTGCCTGGAGTGGGGGTAATGGCTACACCTTC. It codes for CAWSGGNGYTF.

The V and J genes are TRBV30 and TRBJ2-1; D not certain. Germline CDR1 GTSNPN, CDR2 SVGIG (reference sequence). Deletions cut 3 bases from V and 6 bases from J, with 9 bases between. The length of the CDR3 is 12 residues. In nucleotides, the CDR3 is TGTGCCTGGAGCTCAGGAAGCAATGAGCAGTTCTTC. Its translation is CAWSSGSNEQFF.

This clone was counted a single time. The rearrangement links TRBV2 to TRBJ1-2; D not resolved. The germline V gene has CDR1 SNHLY and CDR2 FYNNEI. The CDR3 loop spans 16 amino acids. The ends were cut back, 3 bases at V and 0 bases at J, with 14 bases in the middle. CDR3 residues: CASSERPAATNYGYTF. For the CDR3, the DNA is TGTGCCAGCAGTGAGAGGCCGGCGGCAACTAACTATGGCTACACCTTC.

V usage is TRBV5-1 and J usage is TRBJ2-4; TRBD1 matches 9 bases. The CDR3 runs 14 residues. V lost 0 bases to trimming and J lost 7 bases; unmatched junction nucleotides: 2. Germline V gene lookup returns CDR1 SGHRS and CDR2 YFSETQ. The CDR3: CASSLDGQGNIQYF. The CDR3 coding sequence is TGCGCCAGCAGCTTGGATGGACAGGGGAACATTCAGTACTTC.

V and J are TRBV6-5 and TRBJ2-3; perhaps TRBD1 as D (6 bases). Per the germline V gene, CDR1 is MNHEY and CDR2 is SVGAGI. Trimming cost V 8 bases and J 4 bases, with 16 bases left between them. The length of the CDR3 is 14 residues. The CDR3 DNA sequence: TGTGCCAGCGGCACCGGGACACTTGCAGATACGCAGTATTTT. Protein product: CASGTGTLADTQYF.

The V gene is TRBV6-6, the J gene TRBJ1-1; no reliable D call. Trimming shortened V by 7 bases and J by 0 bases, and 9 bases separated the two germline ends. Germline V gene lookup returns CDR1 MNHNY and CDR2 SVGAGI (reference sequence). The CDR3 extends over 13 amino acids. The CDR3 sequence: CASKWVLNTEAFF. DNA of the CDR3: TGTGCCAGCAAATGGGTCCTGAACACTGAAGCTTTCTTT.

The rearrangement uses TRBV7-9 and TRBJ1-4; TRBD1 agrees at 9 bases. CDR1 and CDR2 from the germline V gene are SEHNR and FQNEAQ (reference sequence). V lost 7 bases to trimming and J lost 7 bases; unmatched junction nucleotides: 13. The CDR3 totals 16 residues. The CDR3 spells CASIGAGQGISEKLFF. CDR3 bases: TGTGCCAGCATCGGAGCGGGACAGGGCATCTCTGAAAAACTGTTTTTT.